Here is one T cell receptor (beta chain) with its context. The antigen is undetermined. This entry comes from a study of cytomegalovirus exposure and HLA in healthy donors. Study-level information: Of around 400 genotyped donors, roughly 81% grouped in the Caucasian-associated ancestry cluster. Overall study findings and caveats: Being productive about 87% or about 30% of the time was typical of most TCR beta V segments in an earlier analysis. V- and J-gene trimming in TCR beta was tied to a missense DCLRE1C variant by an analysis performed later. Researchers reported from a later analysis that most CMV-associated TCR beta chains appeared HLA-restricted.

Amplification used 60 Vbeta primers and 13 Jbeta primers. Profiled with immunoSEQ multiplex PCR; TCRdb holds only in-frame clones, not every one. The sample has about 180,000 clones; 70% to 75% are singletons. Sequencing input: PBMCs. This receptor was identified in a male donor in good health and CMV-seronegative.

The DNA for the CDR3 is TGCAGCGTGGGGTTGGGAGGAAGCAATCAGCCCCAGCATTTT. Protein: CSVGLGGSNQPQHF. The chain uses TRBV29-1 and TRBJ1-5; D is unresolved. The V end was cut by 6 bases, the J end by 1 base, with 13 bases between. This CDR3 region has 14 residues. From germline, CDR1 is SQVTM and CDR2 ANQGSEA.